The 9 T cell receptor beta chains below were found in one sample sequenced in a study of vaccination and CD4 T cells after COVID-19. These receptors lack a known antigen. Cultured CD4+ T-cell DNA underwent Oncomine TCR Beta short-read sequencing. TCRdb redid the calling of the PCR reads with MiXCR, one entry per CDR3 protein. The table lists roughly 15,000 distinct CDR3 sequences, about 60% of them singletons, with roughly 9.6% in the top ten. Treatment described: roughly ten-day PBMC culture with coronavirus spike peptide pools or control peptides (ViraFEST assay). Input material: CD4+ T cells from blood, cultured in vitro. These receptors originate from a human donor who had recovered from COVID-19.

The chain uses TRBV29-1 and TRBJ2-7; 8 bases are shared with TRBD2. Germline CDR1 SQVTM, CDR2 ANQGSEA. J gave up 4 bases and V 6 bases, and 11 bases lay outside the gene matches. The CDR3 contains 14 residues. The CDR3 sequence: CSVGEAGASYEQYF. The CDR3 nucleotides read TGCAGCGTGGGGGAAGCGGGAGCAAGTTACGAGCAGTACTTC.

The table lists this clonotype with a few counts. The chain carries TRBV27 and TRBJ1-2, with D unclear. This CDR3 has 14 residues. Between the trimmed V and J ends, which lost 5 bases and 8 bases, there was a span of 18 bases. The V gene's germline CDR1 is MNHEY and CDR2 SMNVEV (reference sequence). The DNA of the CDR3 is TGTGCCAGCAGTCCCCTCTTACCTTCGGGGGGCTACACCTTC. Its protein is CASSPLLPSGGYTF.

The CDR3 protein is CASSYEVRGQGGSPLHF. In nucleotides, the CDR3 is TGTGCCAGCAGTTACGAAGTTCGCGGACAGGGCGGTTCACCCCTCCACTTT. The chain employs TRBV6-5 and TRBJ1-6; TRBD1 aligns across 8 bases. V dropped 2 bases and J dropped 9; count of bases not matched to a gene: 12. CDR3 length: 17 residues. CDR1 is MNHEY and CDR2 is SVGAGI in the germline V gene.

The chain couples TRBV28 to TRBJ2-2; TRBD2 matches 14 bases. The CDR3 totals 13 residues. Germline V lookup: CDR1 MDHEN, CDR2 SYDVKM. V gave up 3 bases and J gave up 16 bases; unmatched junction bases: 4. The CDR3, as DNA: TGTGCCAGCAGTTTGGGACTAGCGGGAGCCAGGTTTTTT. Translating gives CASSLGLAGARFF.

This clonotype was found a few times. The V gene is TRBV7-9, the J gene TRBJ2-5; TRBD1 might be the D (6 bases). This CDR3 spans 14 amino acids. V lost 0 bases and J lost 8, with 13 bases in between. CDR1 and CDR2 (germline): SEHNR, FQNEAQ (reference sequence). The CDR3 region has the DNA TGTGCCAGCAGCTTAGCGGGGCAACAGGGTACCCAGTACTTC. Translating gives CASSLAGQQGTQYF.

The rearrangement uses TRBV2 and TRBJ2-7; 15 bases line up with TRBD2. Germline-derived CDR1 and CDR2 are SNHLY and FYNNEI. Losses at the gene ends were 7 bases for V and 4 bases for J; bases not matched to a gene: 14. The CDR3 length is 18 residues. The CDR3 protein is CASTRTGLAGGLRYEQYF. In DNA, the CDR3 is TGTGCCAGCACCCGAACGGGACTAGCGGGAGGCCTTAGGTACGAGCAGTACTTC. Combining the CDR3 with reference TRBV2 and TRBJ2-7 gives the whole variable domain EPEVTQTPSHQVTQMGQEVILRCVPISNHLYFYWYRQILGQKVEFLVSFYNNEISEKSEIFDDQFSVERPDGSNFTLKIRSTKLEDSAMYFCASTRTGLAGGLRYEQYFGPGTRLTVT.

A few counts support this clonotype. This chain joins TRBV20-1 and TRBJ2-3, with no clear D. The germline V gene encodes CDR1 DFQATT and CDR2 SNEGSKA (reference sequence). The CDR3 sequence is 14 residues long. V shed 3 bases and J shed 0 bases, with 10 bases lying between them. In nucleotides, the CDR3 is TGCAGTGCTAGGGTCGGATCTAGCACAGATACGCAGTATTTT. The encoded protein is CSARVGSSTDTQYF.

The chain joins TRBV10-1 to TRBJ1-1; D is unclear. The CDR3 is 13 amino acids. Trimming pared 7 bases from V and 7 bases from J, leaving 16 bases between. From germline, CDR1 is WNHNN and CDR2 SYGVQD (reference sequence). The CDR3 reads CASTPSLYGEAFF. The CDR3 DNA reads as TGCGCCAGCACTCCCTCTCTATATGGTGAAGCTTTCTTT.

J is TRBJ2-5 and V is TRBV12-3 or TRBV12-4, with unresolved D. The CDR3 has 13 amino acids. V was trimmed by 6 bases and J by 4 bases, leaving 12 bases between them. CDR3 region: CASSPTVGETQYF. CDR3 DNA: TGTGCCAGCAGCCCAACGGTGGGAGAGACCCAGTACTTC.